This entry is about one T cell receptor (beta chain). These data belong to a study of technical replicates of blood from several donors. Libraries were prepared by immunoSEQ multiplex PCR; TCRdb keeps only in-frame clonotypes and omits some of them. Of tens of thousands of clones in the sample, roughly 95% were seen once. The length of the CDR3 is 15 residues. Germline V gene sequence: CDR1 MNHEY, CDR2 SMNVEV (reference sequence). V gave up 0 bases and J gave up 0 bases, with 6 bases separating them. Sequencing was carried out using PBMCs. V usage is TRBV27 and J usage is TRBJ1-3, with TRBD1 as a possible D gene (5 bases). This receptor was taken from a human donor in good health. Some clones in this sample may be carry-over from other donors' samples. CDR3 residues: CASSLSTGSGNTIYF. The CDR3 DNA sequence: TGTGCCAGCAGTTTATCAACAGGCTCTGGAAACACCATATATTTT.